The T cell receptor (beta chain) described here comes from a study of neurological immune-mediated disorders. Documented time point: longitudinal time-point 2. Over 160 million TCR-beta sequences from 15-18 subjects came out of each sequencing run. TCRdb analysed the 5' RACE reads with MiXCR anew, one entry per CDR3 protein. The table lists 80,000 to 100,000 distinct CDR3 sequences, 5.5% to 6.5% of them singletons. Trimming shortened V by 3 bases and J by 6 bases, and 6 bases separated the two germline ends. CDR1 and CDR2 (germline): PRHDT, FYEKMQ (reference sequence). This CDR3 is built from 11 residues.

This receptor was obtained from a woman aged 55-75 years with multiple sclerosis. The V and J genes are TRBV13 and TRBJ2-7, with a tentative D call TRBD1 (5 bases). Sequencing input: PBMCs. The CDR3 DNA follows: TGTGCCAGCAGCTTTAGGGGCGAGCAGTACTTC. Translating it yields CASSFRGEQYF.